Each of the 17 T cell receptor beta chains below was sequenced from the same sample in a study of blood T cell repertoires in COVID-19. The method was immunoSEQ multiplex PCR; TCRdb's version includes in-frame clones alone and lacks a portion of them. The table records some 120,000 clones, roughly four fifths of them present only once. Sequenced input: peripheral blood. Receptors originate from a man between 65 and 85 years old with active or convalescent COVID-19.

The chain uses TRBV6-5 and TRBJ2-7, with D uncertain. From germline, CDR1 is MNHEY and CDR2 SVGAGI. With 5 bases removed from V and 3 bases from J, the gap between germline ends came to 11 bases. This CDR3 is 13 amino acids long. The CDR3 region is CASSRVPLYEQYF. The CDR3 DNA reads TGTGCCAGCAGTCGTGTCCCACTCTACGAGCAGTACTTC.

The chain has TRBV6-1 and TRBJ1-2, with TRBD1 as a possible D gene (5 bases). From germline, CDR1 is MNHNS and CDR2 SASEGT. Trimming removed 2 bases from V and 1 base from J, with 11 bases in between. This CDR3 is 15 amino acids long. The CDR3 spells CASSERRGFNYGYTF. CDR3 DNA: TGTGCCAGCAGTGAAAGGCGGGGGTTTAACTATGGCTACACCTTC.

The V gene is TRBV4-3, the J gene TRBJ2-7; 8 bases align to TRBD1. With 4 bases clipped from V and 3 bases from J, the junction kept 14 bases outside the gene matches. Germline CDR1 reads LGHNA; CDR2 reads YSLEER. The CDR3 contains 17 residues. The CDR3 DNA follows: TGCGCCAGCAGCCCCGGGACAGGCGGAAAAGGGGGCTACGAGCAGTACTTC. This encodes CASSPGTGGKGGYEQYF.

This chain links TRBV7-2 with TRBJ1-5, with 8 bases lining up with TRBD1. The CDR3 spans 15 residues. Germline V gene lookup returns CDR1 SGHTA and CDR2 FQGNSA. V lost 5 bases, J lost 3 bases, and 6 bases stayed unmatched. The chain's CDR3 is CASSGGQELNQPQHF. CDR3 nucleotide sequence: TGTGCCAGCAGCGGGGGACAGGAACTCAATCAGCCCCAGCATTTT.

CDR3 residues: CSASWQRNQPQHF. CDR3 bases: TGCAGTGCTAGTTGGCAACGCAATCAGCCCCAGCATTTT. The chain joins TRBV20-1 to TRBJ1-5; D remains unclear. Trimming took 3 bases from V and 2 from J, leaving 8 bases between them. The CDR3 contains 13 residues. Germline loops: CDR1 DFQATT, CDR2 SNEGSKA (reference sequence).

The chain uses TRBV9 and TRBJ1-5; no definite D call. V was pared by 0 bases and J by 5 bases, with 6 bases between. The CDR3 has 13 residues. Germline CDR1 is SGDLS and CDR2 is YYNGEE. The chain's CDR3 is CASSVDGDQPQHF. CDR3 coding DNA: TGTGCCAGCAGCGTAGACGGAGATCAGCCCCAGCATTTT.

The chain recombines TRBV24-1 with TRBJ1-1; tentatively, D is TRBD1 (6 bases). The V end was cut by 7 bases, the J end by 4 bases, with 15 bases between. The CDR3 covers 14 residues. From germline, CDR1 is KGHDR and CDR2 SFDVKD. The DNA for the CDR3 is TGTGCCACCAGCCCGGGGGGGCAGGGCACTGAAGCTTTCTTT. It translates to CATSPGGQGTEAFF.

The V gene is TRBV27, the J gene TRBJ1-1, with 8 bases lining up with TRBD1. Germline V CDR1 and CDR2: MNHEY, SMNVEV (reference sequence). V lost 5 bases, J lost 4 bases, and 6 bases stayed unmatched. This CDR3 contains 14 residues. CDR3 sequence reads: CASSITGTGTEAFF. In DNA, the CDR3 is TGTGCCAGCAGTATAACCGGGACAGGCACTGAAGCTTTCTTT.

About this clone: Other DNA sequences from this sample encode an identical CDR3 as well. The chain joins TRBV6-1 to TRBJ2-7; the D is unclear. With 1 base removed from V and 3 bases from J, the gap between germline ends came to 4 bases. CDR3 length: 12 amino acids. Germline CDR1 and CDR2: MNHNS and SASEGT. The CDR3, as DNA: TGTGCCAGCAGTGAAGACATCTACGAGCAGTACTTC. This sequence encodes CASSEDIYEQYF.

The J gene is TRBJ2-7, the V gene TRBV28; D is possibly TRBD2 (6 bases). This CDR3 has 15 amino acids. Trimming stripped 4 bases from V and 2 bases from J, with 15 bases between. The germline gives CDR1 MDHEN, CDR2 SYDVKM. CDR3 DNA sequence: TGTGCCAGCAGTTCCCCCCCGTCGGGAGCCTACGAGCAGTACTTC. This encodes CASSSPPSGAYEQYF.

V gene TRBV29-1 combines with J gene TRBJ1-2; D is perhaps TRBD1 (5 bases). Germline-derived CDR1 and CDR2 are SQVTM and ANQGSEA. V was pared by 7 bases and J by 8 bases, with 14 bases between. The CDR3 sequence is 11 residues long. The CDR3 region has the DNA TGCAGCGCCGGGAGGGGTGTCGGCTACACCTTC. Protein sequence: CSAGRGVGYTF. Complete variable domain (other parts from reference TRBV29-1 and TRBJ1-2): SAVISQKPSRDICQRGTSLTIQCQVDSQVTMMFWYRQQPGQSLTLIATANQGSEATYESGFVIDKFPISRPNLTFSTLTVSNMSPEDSSIYLCSAGRGVGYTFGSGTRLTVV.

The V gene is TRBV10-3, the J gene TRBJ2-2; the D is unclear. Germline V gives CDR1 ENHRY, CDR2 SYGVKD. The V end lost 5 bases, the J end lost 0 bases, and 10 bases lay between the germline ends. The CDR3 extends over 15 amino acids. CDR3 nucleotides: TGTGCCATCAGTACAATGGTCGCGAACACCGGGGAGCTGTTTTTT. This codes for CAISTMVANTGELFF.

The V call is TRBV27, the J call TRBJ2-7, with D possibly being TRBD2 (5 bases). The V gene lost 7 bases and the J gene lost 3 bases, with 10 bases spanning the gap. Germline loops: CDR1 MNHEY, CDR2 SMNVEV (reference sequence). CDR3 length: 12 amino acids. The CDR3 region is CASTGWNYEQYF. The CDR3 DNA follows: TGTGCCAGCACGGGGTGGAACTACGAGCAGTACTTC.

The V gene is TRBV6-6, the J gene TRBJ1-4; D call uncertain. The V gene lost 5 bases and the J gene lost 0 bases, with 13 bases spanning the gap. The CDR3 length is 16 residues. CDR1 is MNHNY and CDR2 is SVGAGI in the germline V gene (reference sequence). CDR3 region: CASSRSNSATNEKLFF. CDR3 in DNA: TGTGCCAGCAGTAGATCAAACAGTGCAACTAATGAAAAACTGTTTTTT.

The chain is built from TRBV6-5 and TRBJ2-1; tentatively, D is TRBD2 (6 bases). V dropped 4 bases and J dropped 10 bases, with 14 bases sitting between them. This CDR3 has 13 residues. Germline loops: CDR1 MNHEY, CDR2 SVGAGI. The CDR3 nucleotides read TGTGCCAGCAGTTCGTGGGAGGAAGGGGAGCAGTTCTTC. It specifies CASSSWEEGEQFF.

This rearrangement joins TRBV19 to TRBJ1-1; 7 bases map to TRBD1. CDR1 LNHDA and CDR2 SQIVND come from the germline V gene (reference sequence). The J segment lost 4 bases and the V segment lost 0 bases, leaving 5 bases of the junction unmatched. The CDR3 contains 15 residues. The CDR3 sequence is CASSIDRGYFTEAFF. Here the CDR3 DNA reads TGTGCCAGTAGTATAGACAGGGGGTATTTCACTGAAGCTTTCTTT. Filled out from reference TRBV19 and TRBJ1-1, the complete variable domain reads DGGITQSPKYLFRKEGQNVTLSCEQNLNHDAMYWYRQDPGQGLRLIYYSQIVNDFQKGDIAEGYSVSREKKESFPLTVTSAQKNPTAFYLCASSIDRGYFTEAFFGQGTRLTVV.

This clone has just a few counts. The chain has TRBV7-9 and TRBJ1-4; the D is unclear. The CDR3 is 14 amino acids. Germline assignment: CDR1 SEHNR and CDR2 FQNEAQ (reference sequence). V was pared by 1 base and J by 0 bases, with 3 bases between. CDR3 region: CASSLGATNEKLFF. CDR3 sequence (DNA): TGTGCCAGCAGCTTAGGCGCAACTAATGAAAAACTGTTTTTT.